Included here is one T cell receptor beta chain sequence, with context. Its matching antigen is unknown. The sample originates from a study of Ad26.COV2.S vaccination and SARS-CoV-2 variants. Turning to the study itself: Into the muscle, Ad26.COV2.S was dosed once or twice, 56 days apart. Study findings and constraints: Spike-specific responses of CD8+ and CD4+ T cells were reported to display substantial breadth after vaccination. Spike-specific TCR breadth was greater in vaccine than placebo recipients.

Treatment specified: approximately 18 received Ad26.COV2.S at low or high dose, single or two shots; roughly five received placebo; per-sample allocation not given. Repertoires come from day 63 after the first vaccine or placebo injection. Boston hosted the donor, who was an adult aged 18-55 years. Clones were read by immunoSEQ multiplex PCR, and TCRdb kept only the in-frame ones, dropping some. The table records about 400,000 clones, around 89% of them present only once. The sequence derives from a person between 18 and 59 years old who received the Ad26.COV2.S COVID-19 vaccine or a placebo. Source: peripheral blood, taken in a trial of Ad26.COV2.S vaccine versus placebo.

The CDR3 DNA is TGTGCCAGCAGCTCCTTGTCCCTTTTGGGCTACACCTTC. This encodes CASSSLSLLGYTF. This sequence joins TRBV7-9 and TRBJ1-2; D is unresolved. CDR3 length: 13 amino acids. CDR1 and CDR2 (germline): SEHNR, FQNEAQ (reference sequence). Between the trimmed V and J ends, which lost 4 bases and 8 bases, there was a span of 14 bases. The complete variable domain, with remaining parts taken from reference TRBV7-9 and TRBJ1-2, reads DTGVSQNPRHKITKRGQNVTFRCDPISEHNRLYWYRQTLGQGPEFLTYFQNEAQLEKSRLLSDRFSAERPKGSFSTLEIQRTEQGDSAMYLCASSSLSLLGYTFGSGTRLTVV.